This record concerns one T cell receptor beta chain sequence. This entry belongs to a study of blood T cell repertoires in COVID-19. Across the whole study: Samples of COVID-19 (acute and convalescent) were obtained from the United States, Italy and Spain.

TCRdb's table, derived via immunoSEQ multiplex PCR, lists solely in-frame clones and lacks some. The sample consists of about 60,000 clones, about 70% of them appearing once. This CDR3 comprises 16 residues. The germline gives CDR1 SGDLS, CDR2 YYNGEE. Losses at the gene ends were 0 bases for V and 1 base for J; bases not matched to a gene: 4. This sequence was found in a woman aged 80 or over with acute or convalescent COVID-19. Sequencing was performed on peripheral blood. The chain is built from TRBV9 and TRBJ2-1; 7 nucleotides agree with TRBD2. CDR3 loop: CASSVDPSGSYNEQFF. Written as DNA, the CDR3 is TGTGCCAGCAGCGTAGACCCTAGCGGTTCCTACAATGAGCAGTTCTTC.